Listed here are 3 T cell receptor beta chains from one sample, sequenced in a study of HIV-infected patients and healthy controls. Alpha and beta constant-region primers primed reverse transcription of approximately 500 ng RNA. Using multiplexing indices, alpha and beta chain libraries were generated apart by chain-specific third strand synthesis. TCRdb re-analysed the 5' RACE reads in MiXCR, keeping a single row per CDR3 protein. The sample holds some 11,000 distinct CDR3 sequences, 9.3% seen once. Whole blood was used without fractionation, so all unsorted peripheral T cells were included. Sequencing was performed on blood, taken before antiretroviral therapy. The source of these receptors is an adult with HIV infection. The donor label of this sample is uncertain.

About this clonotype: A read error may be the cause here, since a much bigger clone is one base away. This rearrangement joins TRBV11-1 to TRBJ2-1; 14 bases map to TRBD2. Per the germline V gene, CDR1 is SGHAT and CDR2 is FQDESV (reference sequence). The CDR3 contains 15 residues. The CDR3 protein is CASSRTSGRYIEQFF. The CDR3 DNA follows: TGTGCCAGCAGCCGGACTAGCGGGAGGTACATTGAGCAGTTCTTC.

The chain joins TRBV11-2 to TRBJ2-1; possibly TRBD1 for D (7 bases). The CDR3 spans 16 residues. Germline CDR1 reads SGHAT; CDR2 reads FQNNGV. V gave up 8 bases and J gave up 3 bases, with 20 bases separating them. The CDR3 DNA reads TGTGCCAGCGGAGGGGGCTGGGAAGAGGTCTACAATGAGCAGTTCTTC. Translating gives CASGGGWEEVYNEQFF.

This clonotype has a count of ten or more. The chain is built from TRBV20-1 and TRBJ1-5, with 11 bases lining up with TRBD1. J was trimmed by 4 bases and V by 5 bases; bases with no gene match: 4. The length of the CDR3 is 14 residues. The germline CDR1 and CDR2 sequences are DFQATT and SNEGSKA (reference sequence). The CDR3 is CSAADRGPNQPQHF. DNA for the CDR3: TGCAGTGCTGCGGACAGGGGGCCAAATCAGCCCCAGCATTTT.